This T cell receptor beta chain originates from a study of identical twins. Study results and limitations: Out-of-frame alpha sequences shared by twins showed excess low generation probability. Memory repertoires lacked the insertion deficit that abundant cord blood beta clonotypes showed. Conclusions relied on cross-sectional statistical analysis, not following the same donors.

The V gene end was trimmed by 5 bases and the J gene end by 3 bases; junction bases not matched to a gene: 4. The CDR3 runs to 15 residues. Germline V gene sequence: CDR1 DFQATT, CDR2 SNEGSKA (reference sequence). This clonotype appeared many times. Its antigen is unidentified. TCRdb itself ran the 5' RACE reads through MiXCR, one entry per CDR3 protein. This sample has under 300,000 distinct CDR3 sequences, with approximately 8.3% found just once. This sample also belongs to another study, concerning yellow fever vaccine responses in identical twins.

The chain employs TRBV20-1 and TRBJ2-7, with 16 bases fitting TRBD2. Specimen: CD8+ T cells sorted from blood. This receptor was obtained from a woman aged 18-29 years in good health. Here the CDR3 reads CSAEGLAGGYYEQYF. In DNA form, the CDR3 reads TGCAGTGCTGAGGGACTAGCGGGAGGGTACTACGAGCAGTACTTC.